Sequencing of this T cell receptor (beta chain) was carried out in a study of T cells in Graves' hyperthyroidism and ophthalmopathy. The CDR3 extends over 16 amino acids. V was clipped by 4 bases and J by 4 bases; unmatched bases: 6. CDR1 and CDR2 from the germline V gene are SGHVS and FQNEAQ. It was RNA transcripts that yielded the amplified TCR beta CDR3 regions. First-round RT-PCR of the TCR CDR3 relied on the HTBI primer set. TCRdb itself ran the multiplex PCR reads through MiXCR, one entry per CDR3 protein. The sample yields a few hundred thousand distinct CDR3 sequences, around 14% seen once. This chain connects TRBV7-8 to TRBJ2-3, with 12 positions matching TRBD2. This clonotype was obtained from a woman between 18 and 29 years old with Graves' hyperthyroidism that later progressed to Graves' ophthalmopathy. The sequenced sample was blood. The CDR3 nucleotides are TGTGCCAGCAGCTCCCGACTAGCGGGAGTGCCAGATACGCAGTATTTT. It yields the protein CASSSRLAGVPDTQYF.